These 28 T cell receptor beta chains were sequenced from one sample in a study of PD-1 blockade in classical Hodgkin lymphoma. Each patient's relapse followed autologous stem cell transplantation, and brentuximab vedotin exposure varied. Assay: immunoSEQ multiplex PCR; the TCRdb copy retains only in-frame clones and omits some. Of about 110,000 clones listed, 80% to 90% are singletons. The sample consisted of peripheral blood mononuclear cells (PBMCs), taken before the second cycle of nivolumab. These receptors all stem from a human donor with classical Hodgkin lymphoma.

The chain uses TRBV12-5 and TRBJ1-5; TRBD1 matches at 7 bases. In germline, CDR1 is LGHNT, CDR2 FRNRAP. The CDR3 contains 13 residues. Trimming at V came to 7 bases and at J to 7 bases, leaving 7 bases not matched to a gene. CDR3 amino acids: CASATGWEQPQHF. DNA of the CDR3: TGTGCTAGTGCGACAGGGTGGGAGCAGCCCCAGCATTTT.

The chain uses TRBV16 and TRBJ1-1; 7 bases are a match to TRBD1. The junction had 13 bases not matched to a gene; V was cut back by 6 bases and J by 6 bases. The CDR3 extends over 15 amino acids. Germline V gene lookup returns CDR1 KGHSY and CDR2 FQNENV. The CDR3 DNA reads as TGTGCCAGCAGTCCTACAGGGGACTCTATGGCTGAAGCTTTCTTT. Translated: CASSPTGDSMAEAFF.

The chain links TRBV12-5 to TRBJ1-2; the D is unclear. Per the germline V gene, CDR1 is LGHNT and CDR2 is FRNRAP. CDR3 size: 12 residues. V gave up 1 base and J gave up 8 bases, with 8 bases separating them. CDR3: CASGLGLPGYTF. The CDR3, as DNA: TGTGCTAGTGGTTTGGGACTCCCAGGCTACACCTTC.

The rearrangement joins TRBV29-1 to TRBJ1-2, with D perhaps matching TRBD1 (5 bases). The germline V gene encodes CDR1 SQVTM and CDR2 ANQGSEA. V dropped 2 bases and J dropped 0 bases, with 10 bases sitting between them. There are 14 residues in the CDR3. CDR3 sequence reads: CSVERGYTNYGYTF. The CDR3 region has the DNA TGCAGCGTTGAACGGGGGTATACTAACTATGGCTACACCTTC.

The chain uses TRBV5-1 and TRBJ2-1; TRBD2 agrees at 8 bases. Unmatched junction bases numbered 11, after V lost 4 bases and J lost 2 bases. Germline V gene sequence: CDR1 SGHRS, CDR2 YFSETQ. The CDR3 spans 17 residues. The DNA of the CDR3 is TGCGCCAGCAGCCTTTGGGGGAGCGGGAGTACCTACAATGAGCAGTTCTTC. It translates to CASSLWGSGSTYNEQFF.

The rearrangement uses TRBV7-9 and TRBJ2-7; D remains unclear. Germline CDR1 is SEHNR and CDR2 is FQNEAQ (reference sequence). Trimming cost V 5 bases and J 3 bases, with 20 bases left between them. The CDR3 contains 16 residues. CDR3: CASSPRVTGQIYEQYF. Written as DNA, the CDR3 is TGTGCCAGCAGCCCGCGAGTTACGGGCCAAATCTACGAGCAGTACTTC.

The rearrangement uses TRBV2 and TRBJ2-6, with D perhaps matching TRBD1 (6 bases). Germline-derived CDR1 and CDR2 are SNHLY and FYNNEI. The V gene lost 2 bases and the J gene lost 0 bases, with 20 bases spanning the gap. The CDR3 is made up of 20 amino acids. The CDR3 sequence: CASSELAGAVFSSGANVLTF. The CDR3 nucleotides read TGTGCCAGCAGTGAATTGGCAGGGGCCGTTTTCAGCTCTGGGGCCAACGTCCTGACTTTC.

The J gene is TRBJ2-2, the V gene TRBV29-1; the match to TRBD2 covers 7 bases. Germline V gene data show CDR1 as SQVTM and CDR2 as ANQGSEA. There are 14 residues in the CDR3. V gave up 1 base and J gave up 4 bases; unmatched junction bases: 3. CDR3 protein: CSVEVGEGTGELFF. The DNA of the CDR3 is TGCAGCGTTGAAGTGGGGGAGGGCACCGGGGAGCTGTTTTTT.

The J gene is TRBJ2-3, the V gene TRBV7-9; no clear D. Germline V CDR1 and CDR2: SEHNR, FQNEAQ (reference sequence). This CDR3 comprises 15 residues. V was shortened by 3 bases and J by 3 bases, with 13 bases between the two germline ends. The CDR3 sequence is CASSFQVSGTDTQYF. In DNA, the CDR3 is TGTGCCAGCAGCTTCCAGGTTTCTGGTACAGATACGCAGTATTTT.

This chain joins TRBV5-5 and TRBJ1-3; D remains unclear. This CDR3 is 16 amino acids long. Germline loops: CDR1 SGHKS, CDR2 YYEKEE (reference sequence). V lost 0 bases and J 0 bases, leaving 10 bases between the germline ends. The CDR3 region has the DNA TGTGCCAGCAGCTTGGCTGAACTGATCTCTGGAAACACCATATATTTT. Its protein is CASSLAELISGNTIYF.

The chain is built from TRBV19 and TRBJ2-1; D may be TRBD1 (7 bases). Germline V gene sequence: CDR1 LNHDA, CDR2 SQIVND (reference sequence). V was shortened by 5 bases and J by 1 base, with 15 bases between the two germline ends. The CDR3 sequence is 16 residues long. The CDR3: CASSLRQGGSYNEQFF. As DNA, the CDR3 is TGTGCCAGTAGTCTGAGACAGGGAGGTTCCTACAATGAGCAGTTCTTC. Full variable domain (remainder filled in from reference TRBV19 and TRBJ2-1): DGGITQSPKYLFRKEGQNVTLSCEQNLNHDAMYWYRQDPGQGLRLIYYSQIVNDFQKGDIAEGYSVSREKKESFPLTVTSAQKNPTAFYLCASSLRQGGSYNEQFFGPGTRLTVL.

This chain joins TRBV5-1 and TRBJ2-7; maybe TRBD1 (6 bases). V was clipped by 5 bases and J by 7 bases, with 13 bases between them. Per germline, CDR1 SGHRS and CDR2 YFSETQ. The CDR3 spans 12 residues. CDR3 in DNA: TGCGCCAGCAGGGACACCAGGGGTGAGCAGTACTTC. This gives the protein CASRDTRGEQYF.

J is TRBJ2-1 and V is TRBV15, with no clear D. Trimming took 0 bases from V and 9 from J, leaving 9 bases between them. Germline values: CDR1 LNHNV, CDR2 YYDKDF (reference sequence). The CDR3 spans 13 residues. Written as DNA, the CDR3 is TGTGCCACCAGCAGAGAAGATGGTCCTGAGCAGTTCTTC. Translated, it gives CATSREDGPEQFF.

J is TRBJ2-7 and V is TRBV5-6; no definite D call. CDR1 and CDR2 (germline): SGHDT, YYEEEE. The CDR3 spans 14 residues. Trimming left V 3 bases short and J 5 bases short, with 15 bases between. CDR3 amino acids: CASSSRTRGHEQYF. The CDR3 coding sequence is TGTGCCAGCAGCTCTAGGACGCGAGGCCACGAGCAGTACTTC.

V usage is TRBV18 and J usage is TRBJ1-4; 7 bases are shared with TRBD1. The ends lost 5 bases at V and 2 bases at J; junction bases unmatched: 5. CDR1 is KGHSH, CDR2 LQKENI, per germline. The CDR3 extends over 15 amino acids. The CDR3 coding sequence is TGTGCCAGCTCAGCAGACAGGGTTACTAATGAAAAACTGTTTTTT. Protein: CASSADRVTNEKLFF.

The V and J genes are TRBV6-1 and TRBJ1-5; D is possibly TRBD1 (6 bases). The germline gives CDR1 MNHNS, CDR2 SASEGT. The CDR3 totals 13 residues. The V gene lost 10 bases and the J gene lost 6 bases, with 16 bases spanning the gap. For the CDR3, the DNA is TGTGCCACCCGTCGGGGGCAAGGTCAGCCCCAGCATTTT. Encoded protein: CATRRGQGQPQHF.

The V call is TRBV7-2, the J call TRBJ2-1, with 9 positions matching TRBD2. After removal of 5 bases from V and 4 bases from J, the junction contained 6 bases not matched to a gene. The CDR3 is made up of 15 amino acids. The germline V gene has CDR1 SGHTA and CDR2 FQGNSA. In DNA form, the CDR3 reads TGTGCCAGCAGCATCATAGCGGGAGATTACAATGAGCAGTTCTTC. This encodes CASSIIAGDYNEQFF.

CDR3: CAWTPTSANEQFF. In nucleotides, the CDR3 is TGTGCCTGGACCCCGACTAGCGCGAATGAGCAGTTCTTC. The V call is TRBV30, the J call TRBJ2-1; TRBD2 matches at 8 bases. The germline CDR1 and CDR2 sequences are GTSNPN and SVGIG (reference sequence). Losses at the gene ends were 4 bases for V and 7 bases for J; bases not matched to a gene: 6. This CDR3 comprises 13 residues.

This clone was seen a few times. This chain connects TRBV6-5 to TRBJ1-5, with 7 bases identical to TRBD1. Trimming took 4 bases from V and 2 from J; bases not matched to a gene: 2. CDR1 is MNHEY and CDR2 is SVGAGI in the germline V gene. The CDR3 loop spans 14 amino acids. The CDR3 spells CASSSQGGNQPQHF. CDR3 DNA sequence: TGTGCCAGCAGTTCCCAGGGGGGCAATCAGCCCCAGCATTTT.

This clone was seen a handful of times. The chain is built from TRBV7-9 and TRBJ1-1; unclear D gene. CDR3 length: 11 amino acids. The germline CDR1 and CDR2 sequences are SEHNR and FQNEAQ (reference sequence). Trimming left V 1 base short and J 7 bases short, with 4 bases between. Written as DNA, the CDR3 is TGTGCCAGCAGCTTAGAGGATGAAGCTTTCTTT. It translates to CASSLEDEAFF.

The CDR3 sequence: CASSLPDRARLFF. The CDR3 nucleotides read TGCGCCAGCAGCTTACCCGACAGGGCGAGACTGTTTTTT. V usage is TRBV5-1 and J usage is TRBJ1-4, with 7 nucleotides matching TRBD1. This CDR3 spans 13 amino acids. V shed 2 bases and J 13 bases; nucleotides not matched to a gene: 8. Germline V lookup: CDR1 SGHRS, CDR2 YFSETQ.

The chain is built from TRBV19 and TRBJ1-3; TRBD1 might be the D (5 bases). The V gene lost 3 bases and the J gene lost 4 bases, with 10 bases spanning the gap. Germline-derived CDR1 and CDR2 are LNHDA and SQIVND (reference sequence). The CDR3 is made up of 14 amino acids. DNA for the CDR3: TGTGCCAGTAGTATTGGGGCCGTCGGAAACACCATATATTTT. It codes for CASSIGAVGNTIYF. The full variable domain, in which reference TRBV19 and TRBJ1-3 provide the parts outside the CDR3, is DGGITQSPKYLFRKEGQNVTLSCEQNLNHDAMYWYRQDPGQGLRLIYYSQIVNDFQKGDIAEGYSVSREKKESFPLTVTSAQKNPTAFYLCASSIGAVGNTIYFGEGSWLTVV.

V is TRBV6-5 and J is TRBJ2-1; 14 bases agree with TRBD2. The CDR3 extends over 15 amino acids. Per germline, CDR1 MNHEY and CDR2 SVGAGI. V lost 5 bases, J lost 7 bases, and 4 bases stayed unmatched. DNA of the CDR3: TGTGCCAGCAGTCAAAGGACTAGCGGGAGGAATGAGCAGTTCTTC. This translates into CASSQRTSGRNEQFF.

V and J are TRBV5-1 and TRBJ2-5; D is uncertain. The ends were cut back, 0 bases at V and 2 bases at J, with 8 bases in the middle. CDR1 SGHRS and CDR2 YFSETQ come from the germline V gene. The CDR3 has 14 residues. CDR3 in DNA: TGCGCCAGCAGCTTGGGGGAACCGCAAGAGACCCAGTACTTC. Translating gives CASSLGEPQETQYF.

The chain links TRBV7-2 to TRBJ2-2; D not certain. CDR3 length: 11 residues. Germline CDR1 is SGHTA and CDR2 is FQGNSA. V lost 8 bases and J lost 9, with 10 bases in between. CDR3: CASGSGWELFF. The DNA for the CDR3 is TGTGCCAGCGGCTCTGGTTGGGAGCTGTTTTTT.

This chain joins TRBV4-2 and TRBJ2-7, with 12 bases matching TRBD2. CDR1 and CDR2 (germline): LGHNA, YNFKEQ. Losses at the gene ends were 1 base for V and 4 bases for J; bases not matched to a gene: 8. This CDR3 is built from 17 residues. The chain's CDR3 is CASSQGLAGGYAYEQYF. Here the CDR3 DNA reads TGTGCCAGCAGCCAAGGGCTAGCGGGAGGGTATGCTTACGAGCAGTACTTC.

This chain's CDR3 is CASSQDLGNEQFF. CDR3 DNA: TGTGCCAGCAGTCAAGACTTGGGGAATGAGCAGTTCTTC. This sequence joins TRBV7-8 and TRBJ2-1; D unclear. This CDR3 has 13 residues. Germline V lookup: CDR1 SGHVS, CDR2 FQNEAQ. The V and J ends lost 6 bases and 7 bases respectively, with 13 bases between them. The complete variable domain, with remaining parts taken from reference TRBV7-8 and TRBJ2-1, reads GAGVSQSPRYKVAKRGQDVALRCDPISGHVSLFWYQQALGQGPEFLTYFQNEAQLDKSGLPSDRFFAERPEGSVSTLKIQRTQQEDSAVYLCASSQDLGNEQFFGPGTRLTVL.

This sequence joins TRBV28 and TRBJ2-7; D ambiguous. Germline V CDR1 and CDR2: MDHEN, SYDVKM. This CDR3 has 14 amino acids. V was pared by 5 bases and J by 2 bases, with 13 bases between. CDR3 coding DNA: TGTGCCAGCAGTGTCCCGGCCCGGGCCTACGAGCAGTACTTC. Translated: CASSVPARAYEQYF. The whole variable domain, remainder taken from reference TRBV28 and TRBJ2-7, is DVKVTQSSRYLVKRTGEKVFLECVQDMDHENMFWYRQDPGLGLRLIYFSYDVKMKEKGDIPEGYSVSREKKERFSLILESASTNQTSMYLCASSVPARAYEQYFGPGTRLTVT.